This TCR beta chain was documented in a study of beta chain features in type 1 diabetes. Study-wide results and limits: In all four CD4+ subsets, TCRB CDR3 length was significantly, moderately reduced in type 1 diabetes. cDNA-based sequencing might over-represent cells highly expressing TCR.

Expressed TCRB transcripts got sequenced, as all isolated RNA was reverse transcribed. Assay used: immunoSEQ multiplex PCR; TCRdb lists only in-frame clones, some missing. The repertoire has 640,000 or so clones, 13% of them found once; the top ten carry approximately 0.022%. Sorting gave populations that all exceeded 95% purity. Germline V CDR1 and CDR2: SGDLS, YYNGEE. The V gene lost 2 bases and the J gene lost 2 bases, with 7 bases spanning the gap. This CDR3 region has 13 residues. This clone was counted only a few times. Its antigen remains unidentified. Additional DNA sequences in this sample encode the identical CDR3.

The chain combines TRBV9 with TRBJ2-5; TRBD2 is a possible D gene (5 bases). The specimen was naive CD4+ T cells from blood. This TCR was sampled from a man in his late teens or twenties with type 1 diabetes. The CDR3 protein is CASSVSGQETQYF. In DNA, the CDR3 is TGTGCCAGCAGCGTGAGCGGACAAGAGACCCAGTACTTC.